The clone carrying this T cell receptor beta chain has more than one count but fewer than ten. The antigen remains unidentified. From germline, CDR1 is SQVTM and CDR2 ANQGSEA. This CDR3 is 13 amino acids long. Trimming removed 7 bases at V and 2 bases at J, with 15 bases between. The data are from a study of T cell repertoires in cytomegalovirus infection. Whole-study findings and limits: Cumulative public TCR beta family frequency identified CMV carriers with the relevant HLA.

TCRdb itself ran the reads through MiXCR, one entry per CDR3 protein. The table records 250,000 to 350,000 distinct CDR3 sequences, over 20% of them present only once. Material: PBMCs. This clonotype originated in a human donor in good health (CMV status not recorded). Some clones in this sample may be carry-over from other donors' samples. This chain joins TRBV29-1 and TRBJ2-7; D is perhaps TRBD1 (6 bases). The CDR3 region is CSAGTSLTYEQYF. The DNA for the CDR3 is TGCAGCGCTGGGACATCGTTGACCTACGAGCAGTACTTC.